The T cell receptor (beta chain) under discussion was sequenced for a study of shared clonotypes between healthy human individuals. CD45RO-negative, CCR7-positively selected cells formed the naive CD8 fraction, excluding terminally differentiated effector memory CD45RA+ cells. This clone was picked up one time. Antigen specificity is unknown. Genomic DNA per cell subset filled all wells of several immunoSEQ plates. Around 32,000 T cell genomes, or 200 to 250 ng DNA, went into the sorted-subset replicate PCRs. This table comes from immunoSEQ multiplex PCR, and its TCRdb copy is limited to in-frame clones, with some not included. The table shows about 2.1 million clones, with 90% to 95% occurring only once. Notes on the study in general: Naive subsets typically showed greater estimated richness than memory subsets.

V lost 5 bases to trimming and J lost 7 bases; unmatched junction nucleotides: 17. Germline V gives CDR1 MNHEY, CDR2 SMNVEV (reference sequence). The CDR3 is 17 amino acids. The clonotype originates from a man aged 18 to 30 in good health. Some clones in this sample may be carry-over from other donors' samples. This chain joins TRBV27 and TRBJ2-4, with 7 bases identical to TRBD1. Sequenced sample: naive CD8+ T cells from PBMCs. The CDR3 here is CASSPPPDRLLPNIQYF. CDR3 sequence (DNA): TGTGCCAGCAGTCCGCCGCCGGACAGGCTCCTCCCGAACATTCAGTACTTC.